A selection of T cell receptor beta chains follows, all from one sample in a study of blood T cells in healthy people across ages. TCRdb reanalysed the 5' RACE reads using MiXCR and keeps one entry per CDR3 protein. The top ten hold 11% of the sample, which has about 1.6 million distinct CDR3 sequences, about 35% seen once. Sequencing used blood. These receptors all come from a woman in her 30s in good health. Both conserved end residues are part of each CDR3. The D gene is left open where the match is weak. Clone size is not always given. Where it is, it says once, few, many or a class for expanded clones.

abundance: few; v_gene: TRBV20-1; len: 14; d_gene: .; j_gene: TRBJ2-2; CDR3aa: CSAGGHLNTGELFF; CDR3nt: TGCAGTGCCGGGGGACATTTGAACACCGGGGAGCTGTTTTTT
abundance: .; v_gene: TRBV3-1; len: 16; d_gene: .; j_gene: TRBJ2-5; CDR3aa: CASSQDGIQGFGTQYF; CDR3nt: TGTGCCAGCAGCCAAGATGGAATACAGGGTTTCGGGACCCAGTACTTC
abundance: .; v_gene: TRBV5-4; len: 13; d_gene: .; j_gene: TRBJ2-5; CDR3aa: CASSLEPPETQYF; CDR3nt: TGTGCCAGCAGCTTGGAACCCCCTGAGACCCAGTACTTC
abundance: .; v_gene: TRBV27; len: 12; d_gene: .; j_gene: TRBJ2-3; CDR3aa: CASSSDTDTRYF; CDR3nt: TGTGCCAGCAGTTCCGACACAGATACGCGGTATTTT
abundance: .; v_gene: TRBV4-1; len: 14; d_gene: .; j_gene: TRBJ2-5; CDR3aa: CASSREGGKETQYF; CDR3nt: TGCGCCAGCAGCCGAGAGGGCGGGAAAGAGACCCAGTACTTC
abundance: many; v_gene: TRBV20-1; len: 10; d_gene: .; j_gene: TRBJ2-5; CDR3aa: CSARQETQYF; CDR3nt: TGCAGTGCTAGACAAGAGACCCAGTACTTC
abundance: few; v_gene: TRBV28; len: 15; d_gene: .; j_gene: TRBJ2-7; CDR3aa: CASSRISRTAYEQYF; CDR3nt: TGTGCCAGCAGTAGGATTAGCCGAACCGCCTACGAGCAGTACTTC
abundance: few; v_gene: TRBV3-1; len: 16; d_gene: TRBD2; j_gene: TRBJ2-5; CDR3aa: CASSRTGTSGGMTQYF; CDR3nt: TGTGCCAGCAGCCGTACCGGGACTAGCGGGGGGATGACCCAGTACTTC
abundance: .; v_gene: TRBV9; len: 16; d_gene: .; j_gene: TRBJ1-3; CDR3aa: CASSLSVRLSGNTIYF; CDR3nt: TGTGCCAGCAGCCTCTCCGTAAGACTTAGTGGAAACACCATATATTTT
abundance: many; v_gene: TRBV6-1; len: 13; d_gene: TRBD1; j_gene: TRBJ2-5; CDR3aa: CAGSQGQRETQYF; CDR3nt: TGTGCCGGCTCACAGGGGCAGAGGGAGACCCAGTACTTC
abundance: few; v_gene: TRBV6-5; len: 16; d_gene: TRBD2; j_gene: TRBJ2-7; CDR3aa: CASRLPPSGRSHEQYF; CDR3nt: TGTGCCAGCAGATTACCCCCTAGCGGGAGGAGTCACGAGCAGTACTTC
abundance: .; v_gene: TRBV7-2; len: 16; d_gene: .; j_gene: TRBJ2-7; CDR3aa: CASISAVGLAHSEQYF; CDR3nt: TGTGCCAGCATCTCGGCTGTAGGGCTAGCGCACAGCGAGCAGTACTTC
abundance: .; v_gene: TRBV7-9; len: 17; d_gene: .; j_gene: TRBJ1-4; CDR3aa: CASSLGLSLDVNEQLFF; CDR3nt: TGTGCCAGCAGCTTGGGACTCTCGTTGGATGTTAATGAACAACTGTTTTTT
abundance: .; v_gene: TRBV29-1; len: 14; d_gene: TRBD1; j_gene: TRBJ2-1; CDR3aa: CSVGTGDLSDEQFF; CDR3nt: TGCAGCGTTGGCACAGGGGATTTGAGCGATGAGCAGTTCTTC
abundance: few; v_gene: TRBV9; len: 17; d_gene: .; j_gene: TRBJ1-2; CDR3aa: CASSAGRTPNLGYGYTF; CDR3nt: TGTGCCAGCAGCGCGGGCCGGACACCGAATCTCGGCTATGGCTACACCTTC
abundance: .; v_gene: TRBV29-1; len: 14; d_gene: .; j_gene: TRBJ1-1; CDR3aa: CSGGLLSINTEAFF; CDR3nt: TGCAGCGGGGGACTCTTAAGCATAAACACTGAAGCTTTCTTT
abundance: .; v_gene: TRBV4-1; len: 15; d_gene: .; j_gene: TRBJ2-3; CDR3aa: CASSQGTIPIDTQYF; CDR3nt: TGCGCCAGCAGCCAAGGCACGATACCCATAGATACGCAGTATTTT
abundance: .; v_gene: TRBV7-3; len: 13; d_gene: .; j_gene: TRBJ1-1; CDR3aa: CASSTSSQGQAFF; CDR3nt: TGTGCCAGCAGCACCAGCTCCCAGGGGCAAGCTTTCTTT
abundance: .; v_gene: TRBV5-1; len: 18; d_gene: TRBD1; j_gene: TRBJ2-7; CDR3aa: CASSPGTGQLGLSYEQYF; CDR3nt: TGCGCCAGCAGCCCCGGAACGGGACAGCTCGGGCTCTCCTACGAGCAGTACTTC
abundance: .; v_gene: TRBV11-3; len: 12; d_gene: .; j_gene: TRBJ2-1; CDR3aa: CASSLWGDSQFF; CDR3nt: TGTGCCAGCAGCTTGTGGGGGGACTCACAGTTCTTC
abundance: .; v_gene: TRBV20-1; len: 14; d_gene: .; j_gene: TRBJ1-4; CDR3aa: CSAREGELNEKLFF; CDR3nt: TGCAGTGCTAGAGAAGGGGAGCTCAATGAAAAACTGTTTTTT
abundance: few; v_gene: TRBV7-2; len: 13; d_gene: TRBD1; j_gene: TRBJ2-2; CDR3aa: CASSSDRGLRLFF; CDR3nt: TGTGCCAGCAGCTCGGACAGGGGGCTAAGACTGTTTTTT
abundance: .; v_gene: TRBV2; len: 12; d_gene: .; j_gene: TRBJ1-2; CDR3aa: CASGEADYGYTF; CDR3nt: TGTGCCAGCGGTGAGGCGGACTATGGCTACACCTTC
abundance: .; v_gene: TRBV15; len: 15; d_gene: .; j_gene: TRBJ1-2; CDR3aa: CATSRGPAPINGYTF; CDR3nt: TGTGCCACCAGCAGGGGACCCGCTCCAATCAATGGCTACACCTTC
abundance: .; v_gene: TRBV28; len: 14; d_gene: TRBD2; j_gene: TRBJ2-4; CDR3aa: CASSLTSGGNIQYF; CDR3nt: TGTGCCAGCAGTTTAACTTCCGGGGGGAACATTCAGTACTTC
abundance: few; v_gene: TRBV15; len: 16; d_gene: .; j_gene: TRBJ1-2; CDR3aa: CATSREIELTNYGYTF; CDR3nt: TGTGCCACCAGCAGAGAAATAGAGTTGACTAACTATGGCTACACCTTC
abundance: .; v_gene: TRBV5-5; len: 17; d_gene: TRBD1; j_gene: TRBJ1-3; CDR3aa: CASSSGQGARSGNTIYF; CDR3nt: TGTGCCAGCAGCTCGGGACAGGGGGCCCGGTCTGGAAACACCATATATTTT
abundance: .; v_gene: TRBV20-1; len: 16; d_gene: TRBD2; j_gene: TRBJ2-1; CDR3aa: CSARLASGRTYNEQFF; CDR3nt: TGCAGTGCTAGATTGGCTAGCGGGAGAACCTACAATGAGCAGTTCTTC
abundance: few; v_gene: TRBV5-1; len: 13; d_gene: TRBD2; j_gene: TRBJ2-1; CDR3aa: CASSLALAGGQFF; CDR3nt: TGCGCCAGCAGCTTGGCCCTAGCGGGAGGCCAGTTCTTC
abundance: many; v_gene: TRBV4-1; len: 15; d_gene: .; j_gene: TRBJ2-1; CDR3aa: CASSQDTGVYNEQFF; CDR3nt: TGCGCCAGCAGCCAAGATACGGGAGTTTACAATGAGCAGTTCTTC
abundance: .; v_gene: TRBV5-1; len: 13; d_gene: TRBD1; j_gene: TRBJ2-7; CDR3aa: CASGDRASYEQYF; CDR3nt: TGCGCCAGCGGGGACAGGGCGTCCTACGAGCAGTACTTC
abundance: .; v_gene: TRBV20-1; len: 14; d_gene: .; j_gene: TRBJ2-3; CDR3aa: CSATDGTPTDTQYF; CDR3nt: TGCAGTGCCACAGACGGGACTCCCACAGATACGCAGTATTTT
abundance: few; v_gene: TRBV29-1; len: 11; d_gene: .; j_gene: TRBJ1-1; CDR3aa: CSASALDEAFF; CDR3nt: TGCAGCGCCTCTGCCCTTGATGAAGCTTTCTTT
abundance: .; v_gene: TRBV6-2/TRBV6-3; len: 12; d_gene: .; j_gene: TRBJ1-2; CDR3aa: CASSYLQGSDTF; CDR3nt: TGTGCCAGCAGTTACTTGCAGGGATCAGACACCTTC
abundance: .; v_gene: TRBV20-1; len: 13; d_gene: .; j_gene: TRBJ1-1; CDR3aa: CSASGGVNTEAFF; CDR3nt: TGCAGTGCTAGTGGAGGGGTGAACACTGAAGCTTTCTTT
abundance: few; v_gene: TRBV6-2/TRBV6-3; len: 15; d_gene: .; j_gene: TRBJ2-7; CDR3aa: CASSYSLGITYEQYF; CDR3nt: TGTGCCAGCAGTTACTCGCTGGGGATTACCTACGAGCAGTACTTC
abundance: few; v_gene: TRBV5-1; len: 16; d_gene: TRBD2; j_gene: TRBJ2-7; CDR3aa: CASSSGLAGLADEQYF; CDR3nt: TGCGCCAGCAGCTCCGGACTAGCGGGATTAGCGGACGAGCAGTACTTC
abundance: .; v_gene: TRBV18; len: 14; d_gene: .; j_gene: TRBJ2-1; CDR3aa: CASSTGGAYNEQFF; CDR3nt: TGTGCCAGCTCAACAGGAGGAGCCTACAATGAGCAGTTCTTC
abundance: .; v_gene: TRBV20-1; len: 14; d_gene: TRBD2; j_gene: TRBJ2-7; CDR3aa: CSATPLAGLWEQYF; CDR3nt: TGCAGTGCCACACCACTAGCGGGGTTGTGGGAGCAGTACTTC
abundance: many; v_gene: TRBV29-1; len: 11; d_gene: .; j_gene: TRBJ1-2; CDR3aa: CSVDWGYGYTF; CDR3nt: TGCAGCGTTGACTGGGGCTATGGCTACACCTTC
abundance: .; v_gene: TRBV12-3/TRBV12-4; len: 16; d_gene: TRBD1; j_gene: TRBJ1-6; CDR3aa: CASSFLTGGMDSPLHF; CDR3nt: TGTGCCAGCAGTTTCCTGACAGGGGGCATGGATTCACCCCTCCACTTT
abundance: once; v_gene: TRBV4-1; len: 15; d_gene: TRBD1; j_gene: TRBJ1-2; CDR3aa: CASSQNDRAPSGHTF; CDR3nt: TGCGCCAGCAGCCAGAACGACAGGGCCCCCTCTGGCCACACCTTC
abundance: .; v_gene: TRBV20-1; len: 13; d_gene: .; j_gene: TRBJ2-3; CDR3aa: CSARPPGPDTQYF; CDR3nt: TGCAGTGCTAGGCCCCCGGGGCCAGATACGCAGTATTTT
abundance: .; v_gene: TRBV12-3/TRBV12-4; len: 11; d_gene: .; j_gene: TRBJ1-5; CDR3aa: CASRSVQTQHF; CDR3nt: TGTGCCAGCAGATCCGTCCAAACCCAGCATTTT
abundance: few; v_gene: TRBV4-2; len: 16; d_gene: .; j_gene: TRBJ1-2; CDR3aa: CASSPQGPGRDYGYTF; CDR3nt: TGTGCCAGCAGCCCCCAGGGCCCCGGCAGGGACTATGGCTACACCTTC